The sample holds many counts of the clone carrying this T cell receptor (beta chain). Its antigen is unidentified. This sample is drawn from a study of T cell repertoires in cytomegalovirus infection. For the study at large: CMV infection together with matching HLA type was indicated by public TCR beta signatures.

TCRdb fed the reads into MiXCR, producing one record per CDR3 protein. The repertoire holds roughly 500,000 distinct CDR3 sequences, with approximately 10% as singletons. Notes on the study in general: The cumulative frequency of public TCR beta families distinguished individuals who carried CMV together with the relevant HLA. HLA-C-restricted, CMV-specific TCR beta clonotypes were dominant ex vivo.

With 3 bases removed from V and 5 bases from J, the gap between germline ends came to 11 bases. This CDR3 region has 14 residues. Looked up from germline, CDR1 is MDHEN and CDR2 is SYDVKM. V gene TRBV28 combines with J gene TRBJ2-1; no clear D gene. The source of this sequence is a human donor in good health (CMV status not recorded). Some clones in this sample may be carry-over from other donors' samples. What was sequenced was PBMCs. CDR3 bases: TGTGCCAGCAGTTTCATTGACCGCCACAATGAGCAGTTCTTC. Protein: CASSFIDRHNEQFF.